This T cell receptor beta chain comes out of a study of CDR3 diversity in severe acne. Germline assignment: CDR1 SEHNR and CDR2 FQNEAQ (reference sequence). V lost 2 bases and J 0 bases, leaving 13 bases between the germline ends. The CDR3 covers 16 residues. MiXCR, run by TCRdb on the PCR reads, gives a single entry per CDR3 protein. The data hold over 90,000 distinct CDR3 sequences, with about half observed a single time. The chain is built from TRBV7-9 and TRBJ1-2; D gene unclear. The specimen sequenced was blood. This sequence originates from a male donor with acne. The CDR3 nucleotides are TGTGCCAGCAGCTTACAACGGCAGATGTCTAACTATGGCTACACCTTC. Translation gives CASSLQRQMSNYGYTF.